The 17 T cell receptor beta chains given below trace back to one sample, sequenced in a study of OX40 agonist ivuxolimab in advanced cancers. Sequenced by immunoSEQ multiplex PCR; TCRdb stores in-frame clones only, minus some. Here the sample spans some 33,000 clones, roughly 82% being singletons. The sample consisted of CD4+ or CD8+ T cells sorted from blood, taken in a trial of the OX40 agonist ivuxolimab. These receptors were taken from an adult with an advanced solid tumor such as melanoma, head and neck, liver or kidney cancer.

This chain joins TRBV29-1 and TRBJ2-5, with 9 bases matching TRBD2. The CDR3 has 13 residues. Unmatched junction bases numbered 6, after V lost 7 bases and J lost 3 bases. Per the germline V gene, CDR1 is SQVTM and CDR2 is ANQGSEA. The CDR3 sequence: CSAPLAGEETQYF. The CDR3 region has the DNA TGCAGCGCCCCCTTAGCGGGGGAAGAGACCCAGTACTTC. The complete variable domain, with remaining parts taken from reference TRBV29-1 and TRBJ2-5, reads SAVISQKPSRDICQRGTSLTIQCQVDSQVTMMFWYRQQPGQSLTLIATANQGSEATYESGFVIDKFPISRPNLTFSTLTVSNMSPEDSSIYLCSAPLAGEETQYFGPGTRLLVL.

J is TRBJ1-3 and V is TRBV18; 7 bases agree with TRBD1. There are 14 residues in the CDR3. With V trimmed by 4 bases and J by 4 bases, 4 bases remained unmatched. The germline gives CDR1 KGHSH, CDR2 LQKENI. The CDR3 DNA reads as TGTGCCAGCTCACTCGACAGGGACGGAAACACCATATATTTT. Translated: CASSLDRDGNTIYF.

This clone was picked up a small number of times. For the CDR3, the DNA is TGCGCCAGCAGCCGACAATCCCAGGGCTCTGGGGCCAACGTCCTGACTTTC. It translates to CASSRQSQGSGANVLTF. This chain uses TRBV4-1 with TRBJ2-6, with D perhaps matching TRBD1 (5 bases). The CDR3 is 17 residues long. V lost 4 bases and J lost 0, with 13 bases in between. CDR1 MGHRA and CDR2 YSYEKL come from the germline V gene.

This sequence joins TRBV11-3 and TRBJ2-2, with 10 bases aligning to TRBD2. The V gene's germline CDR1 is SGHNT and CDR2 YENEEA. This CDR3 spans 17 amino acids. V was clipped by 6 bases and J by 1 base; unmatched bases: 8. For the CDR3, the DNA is TGTGCCAGCAGTTCTAGCGGGAGAAGTAGGAACACCGGGGAGCTGTTTTTT. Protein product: CASSSSGRSRNTGELFF.

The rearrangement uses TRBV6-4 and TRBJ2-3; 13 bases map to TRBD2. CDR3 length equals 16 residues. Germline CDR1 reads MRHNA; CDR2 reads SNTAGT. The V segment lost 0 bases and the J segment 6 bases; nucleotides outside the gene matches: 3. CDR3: CASSDSGTSGADTQYF. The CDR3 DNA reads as TGTGCCAGCAGTGACTCGGGGACTAGCGGGGCGGATACGCAGTATTTT.

The CDR3 region has the DNA TGTGCCAGCAGCCTTACTAGTTCTTCCTACAATGAGCAGTTCTTC. Protein sequence: CASSLTSSSYNEQFF. The genes are TRBV7-2 and TRBJ2-1, with D possibly TRBD2 on 5 matching bases. This CDR3 is built from 15 residues. CDR1 is SGHTA, CDR2 FQGNSA, per germline. V was pared by 5 bases and J by 1 base, with 12 bases between.

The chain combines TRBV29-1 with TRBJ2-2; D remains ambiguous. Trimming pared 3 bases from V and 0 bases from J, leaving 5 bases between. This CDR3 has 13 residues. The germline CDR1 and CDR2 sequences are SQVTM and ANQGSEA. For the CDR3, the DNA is TGCAGCGTTGACGGATCGAACACCGGGGAGCTGTTTTTT. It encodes CSVDGSNTGELFF.

CDR3 protein: CASSVSTGDEKLFF. CDR3 coding DNA: TGCGCCAGCAGCGTATCGACAGGGGATGAAAAACTGTTTTTT. The V call is TRBV5-1, the J call TRBJ1-4; 8 positions match TRBD1. The germline gives CDR1 SGHRS, CDR2 YFSETQ. V lost 4 bases and J lost 6; bases outside the gene matches: 5. CDR3 size: 14 residues.

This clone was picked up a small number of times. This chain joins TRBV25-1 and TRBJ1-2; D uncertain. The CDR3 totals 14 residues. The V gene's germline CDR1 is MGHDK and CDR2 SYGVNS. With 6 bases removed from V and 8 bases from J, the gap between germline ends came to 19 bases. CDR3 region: CASRGLGPKGGYTF. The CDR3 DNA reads TGTGCCAGCAGGGGCCTAGGGCCGAAGGGCGGCTACACCTTC.

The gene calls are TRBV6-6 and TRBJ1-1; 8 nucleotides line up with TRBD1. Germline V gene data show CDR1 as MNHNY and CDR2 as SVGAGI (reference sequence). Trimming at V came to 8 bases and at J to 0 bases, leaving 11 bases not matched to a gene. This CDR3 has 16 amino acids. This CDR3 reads CASRTGFEGMNTEAFF. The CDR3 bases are TGTGCCAGCCGGACAGGGTTCGAGGGGATGAACACTGAAGCTTTCTTT.

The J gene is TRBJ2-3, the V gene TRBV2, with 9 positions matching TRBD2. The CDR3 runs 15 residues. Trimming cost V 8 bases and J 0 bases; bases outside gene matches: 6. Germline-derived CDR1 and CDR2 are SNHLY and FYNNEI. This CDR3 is CASRRGTSSTDTQYF. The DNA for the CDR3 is TGTGCCAGCCGCCGTGGGACTAGCAGCACAGATACGCAGTATTTT.

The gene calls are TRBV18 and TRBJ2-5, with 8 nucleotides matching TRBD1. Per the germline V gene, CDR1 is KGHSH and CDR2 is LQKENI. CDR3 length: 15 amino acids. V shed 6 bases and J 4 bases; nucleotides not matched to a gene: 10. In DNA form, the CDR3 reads TGTGCCAGCTCGCAGGACAGGGTCTGGGGAGAGACCCAGTACTTC. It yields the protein CASSQDRVWGETQYF.

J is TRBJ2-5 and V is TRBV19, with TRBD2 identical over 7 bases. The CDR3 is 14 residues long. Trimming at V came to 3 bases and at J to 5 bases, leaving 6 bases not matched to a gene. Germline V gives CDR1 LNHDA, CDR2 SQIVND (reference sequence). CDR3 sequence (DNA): TGTGCCAGTAGTATTAACGGGGGGAAGGAGACCCAGTACTTC. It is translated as CASSINGGKETQYF.

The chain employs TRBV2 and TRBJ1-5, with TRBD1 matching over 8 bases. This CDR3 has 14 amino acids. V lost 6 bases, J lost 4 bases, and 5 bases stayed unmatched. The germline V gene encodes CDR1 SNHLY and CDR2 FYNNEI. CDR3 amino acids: CASSPDRGNQPQHF. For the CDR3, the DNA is TGTGCCAGCAGCCCAGACAGGGGTAATCAGCCCCAGCATTTT.

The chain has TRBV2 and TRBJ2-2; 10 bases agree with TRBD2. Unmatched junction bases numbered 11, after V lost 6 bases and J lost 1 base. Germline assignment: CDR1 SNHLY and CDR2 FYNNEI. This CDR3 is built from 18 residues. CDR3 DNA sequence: TGTGCCAGCAGCCTAGCGGGGGCCGTTCTTTTGAACACCGGGGAGCTGTTTTTT. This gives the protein CASSLAGAVLLNTGELFF.

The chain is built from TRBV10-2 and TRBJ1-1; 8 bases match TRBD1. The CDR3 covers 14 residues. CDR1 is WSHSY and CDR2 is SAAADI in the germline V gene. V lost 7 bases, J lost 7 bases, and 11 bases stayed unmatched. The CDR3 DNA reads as TGCGCCAGCAAGAATCGGGACAGGTCGGTTGAAGCTTTCTTT. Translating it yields CASKNRDRSVEAFF.

DNA for the CDR3: TGTGCCAGCAGCCTACCGCGTTCAAGACAGAACACCGGGGAGCTGTTTTTT. Residues: CASSLPRSRQNTGELFF. V usage is TRBV5-6 and J usage is TRBJ2-2; D call uncertain. Germline CDR1 and CDR2: SGHDT and YYEEEE. The CDR3 runs 17 residues. Trimming left V 4 bases short and J 1 base short, with 17 bases between.